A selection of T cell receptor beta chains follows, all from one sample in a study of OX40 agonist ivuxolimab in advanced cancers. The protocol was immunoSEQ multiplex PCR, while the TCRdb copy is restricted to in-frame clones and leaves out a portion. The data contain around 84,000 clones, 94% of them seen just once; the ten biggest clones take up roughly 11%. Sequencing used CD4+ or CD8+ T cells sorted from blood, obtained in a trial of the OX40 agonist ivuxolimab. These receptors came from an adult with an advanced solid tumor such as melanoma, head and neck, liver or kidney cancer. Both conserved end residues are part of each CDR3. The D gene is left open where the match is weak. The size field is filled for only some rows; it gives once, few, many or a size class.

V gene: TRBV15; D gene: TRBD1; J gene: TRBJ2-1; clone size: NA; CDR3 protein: CATSRRRDRPVYNEQFF; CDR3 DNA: TGTGCCACCAGCAGAAGAAGGGACAGGCCGGTCTACAATGAGCAGTTCTTC
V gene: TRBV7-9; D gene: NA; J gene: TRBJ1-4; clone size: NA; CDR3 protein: CASSPPDDLVWKLFF; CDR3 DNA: TGTGCCAGCAGCCCGCCCGACGACCTTGTCTGGAAACTGTTTTTT
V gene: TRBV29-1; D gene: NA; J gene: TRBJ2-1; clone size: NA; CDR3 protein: CSVEDDRLLAGSSYNEQFF; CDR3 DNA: TGCAGCGTTGAAGACGATAGGTTGCTAGCTGGCAGCTCCTACAATGAGCAGTTCTTC
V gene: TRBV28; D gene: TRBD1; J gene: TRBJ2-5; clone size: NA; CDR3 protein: CASSLRQGPRETQYF; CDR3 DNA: TGTGCCAGCAGTTTAAGACAGGGTCCTCGAGAGACCCAGTACTTC
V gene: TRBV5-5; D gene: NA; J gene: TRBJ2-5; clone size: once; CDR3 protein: CASSLGRVREGDQYF; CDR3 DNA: TGTGCCAGCAGCTTGGGTAGGGTTCGGGAAGGAGACCAGTACTTC
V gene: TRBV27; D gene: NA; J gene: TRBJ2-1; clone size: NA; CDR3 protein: CASSPGLGLEQFF; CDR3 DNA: TGTGCCAGCAGTCCCGGACTGGGCTTGGAGCAGTTCTTC
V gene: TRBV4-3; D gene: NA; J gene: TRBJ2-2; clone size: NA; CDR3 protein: CASSQEGTFGELFF; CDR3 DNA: TGCGCCAGCAGCCAAGAAGGGACTTTCGGGGAGCTGTTTTTT
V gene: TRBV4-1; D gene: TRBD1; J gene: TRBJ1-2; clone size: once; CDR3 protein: CASKEGTAYGYTF; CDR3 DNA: TGCGCCAGCAAAGAGGGGACAGCGTATGGCTACACCTTC
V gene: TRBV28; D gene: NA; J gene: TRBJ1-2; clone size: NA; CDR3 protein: CASSLWTGPNYGYTF; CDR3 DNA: TGTGCCAGCAGTTTATGGACCGGCCCTAACTATGGCTACACCTTC
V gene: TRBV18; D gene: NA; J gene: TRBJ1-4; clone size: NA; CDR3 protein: CASSPRQAPNEKLFF; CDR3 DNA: TGTGCCAGCTCACCCAGACAGGCCCCTAATGAAAAACTGTTTTTT
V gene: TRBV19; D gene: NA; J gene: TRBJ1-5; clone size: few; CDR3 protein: CASSISRNQPQHF; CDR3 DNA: TGTGCCAGTAGTATAAGTAGGAATCAGCCCCAGCATTTT
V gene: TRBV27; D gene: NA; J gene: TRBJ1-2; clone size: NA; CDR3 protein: CASSDRPPGPLGYTF; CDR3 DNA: TGTGCCAGCAGCGATAGGCCCCCAGGGCCCCTAGGCTACACCTTC
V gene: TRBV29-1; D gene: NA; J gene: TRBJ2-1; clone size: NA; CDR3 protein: CSVEAGEGTTYNEQFF; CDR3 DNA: TGCAGCGTTGAAGCAGGAGAGGGCACAACCTACAATGAGCAGTTCTTC
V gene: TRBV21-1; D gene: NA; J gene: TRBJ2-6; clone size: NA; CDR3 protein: CASSPRSRDRGQRGANVLTF; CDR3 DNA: TGTGCCAGCAGCCCCAGAAGTAGGGACAGGGGACAGAGGGGGGCCAACGTCCTGACTTTC
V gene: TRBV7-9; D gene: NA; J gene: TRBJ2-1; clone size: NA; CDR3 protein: CALSTNSDEQFF; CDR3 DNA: TGTGCCCTATCCACTAATAGCGATGAGCAGTTCTTC
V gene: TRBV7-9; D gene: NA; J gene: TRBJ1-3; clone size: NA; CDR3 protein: CASSPAGTGNTIYF; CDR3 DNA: TGTGCCAGCAGCCCTGCTGGAACTGGAAACACCATATATTTT
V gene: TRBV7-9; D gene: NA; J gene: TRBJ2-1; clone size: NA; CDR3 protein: CASSPGTATPPNEQFF; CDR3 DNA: TGTGCCAGCAGCCCGGGGACTGCCACCCCCCCGAATGAGCAGTTCTTC
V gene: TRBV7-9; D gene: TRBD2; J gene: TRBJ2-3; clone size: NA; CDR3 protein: CASSAFVAGEMADTQYF; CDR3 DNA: TGTGCCAGCAGTGCTTTCGTAGCGGGAGAGATGGCAGATACGCAGTATTTT
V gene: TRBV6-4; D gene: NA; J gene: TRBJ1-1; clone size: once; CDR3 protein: CASNPLDGTEAFF; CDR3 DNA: TGTGCCAGCAACCCACTTGATGGGACTGAAGCTTTCTTT
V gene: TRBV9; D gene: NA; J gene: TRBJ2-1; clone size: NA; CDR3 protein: CASSVEVLPYNEQFF; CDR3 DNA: TGTGCCAGCAGCGTAGAGGTTTTACCCTACAATGAGCAGTTCTTC
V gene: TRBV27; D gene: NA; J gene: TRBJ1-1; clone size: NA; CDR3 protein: CASSLWASTEAFF; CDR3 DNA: TGTGCCAGCAGTTTGTGGGCCTCCACTGAAGCTTTCTTT
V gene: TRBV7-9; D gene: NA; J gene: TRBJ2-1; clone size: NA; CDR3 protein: CASSDPNYRAYNEQFF; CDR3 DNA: TGTGCCAGCAGCGACCCCAACTATCGCGCCTACAATGAGCAGTTCTTC
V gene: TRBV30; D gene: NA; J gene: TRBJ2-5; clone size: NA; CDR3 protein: CAWSAGEETQYF; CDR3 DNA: TGTGCCTGGAGTGCCGGGGAAGAGACCCAGTACTTC
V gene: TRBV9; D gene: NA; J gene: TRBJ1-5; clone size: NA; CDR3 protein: CASSPLPDSNQPQHF; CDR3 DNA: TGTGCCAGCAGCCCTCTCCCGGATAGCAATCAGCCCCAGCATTTT
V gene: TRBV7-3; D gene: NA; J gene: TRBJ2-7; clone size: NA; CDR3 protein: CASSLSFATVSYEQYF; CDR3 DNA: TGTGCCAGCAGCTTAAGTTTCGCGACAGTCTCCTACGAGCAGTACTTC
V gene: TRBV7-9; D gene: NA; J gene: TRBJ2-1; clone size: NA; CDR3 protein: CASSPQTGENYNEQFF; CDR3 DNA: TGTGCCAGCAGCCCTCAAACAGGAGAAAACTACAATGAGCAGTTCTTC
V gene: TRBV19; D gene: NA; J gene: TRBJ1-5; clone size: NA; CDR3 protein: CASTPGEGLGNQPQHF; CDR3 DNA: TGTGCCAGTACCCCCGGGGAAGGTCTGGGCAATCAGCCCCAGCATTTT
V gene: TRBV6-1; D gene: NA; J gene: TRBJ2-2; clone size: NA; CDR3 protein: CASSPYTGELFF; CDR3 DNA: TGTGCCAGCAGTCCCTACACCGGGGAGCTGTTTTTT
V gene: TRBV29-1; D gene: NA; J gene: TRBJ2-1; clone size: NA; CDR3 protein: CSVEAGTFSYNEQFF; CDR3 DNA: TGCAGCGTTGAGGCCGGGACTTTCTCCTACAATGAGCAGTTCTTC
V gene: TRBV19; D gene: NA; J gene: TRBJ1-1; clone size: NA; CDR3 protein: CASSILQGPSMNTEAFF; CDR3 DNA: TGTGCCAGTAGTATATTGCAGGGACCCTCCATGAACACTGAAGCTTTCTTT
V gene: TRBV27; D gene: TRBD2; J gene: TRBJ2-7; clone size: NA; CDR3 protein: CASSLRASGSYEQYF; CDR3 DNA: TGTGCCAGCAGTTTAAGGGCTAGCGGTTCCTACGAGCAGTACTTC
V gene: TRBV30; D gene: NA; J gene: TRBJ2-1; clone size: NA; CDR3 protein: CAWIGEASGREKDEQFF; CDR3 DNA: TGTGCCTGGATAGGCGAGGCCTCCGGCAGGGAGAAGGATGAGCAGTTCTTC
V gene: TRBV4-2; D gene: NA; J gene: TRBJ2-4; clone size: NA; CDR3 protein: CASSPWGAGSAKNIQYF; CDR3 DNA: TGTGCCAGCAGCCCGTGGGGGGCAGGGTCAGCCAAAAACATTCAGTACTTC
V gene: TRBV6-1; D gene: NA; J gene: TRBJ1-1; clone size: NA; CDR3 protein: CAITGTSFEAFF; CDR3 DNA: TGTGCCATCACCGGGACAAGTTTTGAAGCTTTCTTT
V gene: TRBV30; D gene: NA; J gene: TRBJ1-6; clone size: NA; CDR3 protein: CAWSAAGGWNSPLHF; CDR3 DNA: TGTGCCTGGAGCGCCGCCGGGGGTTGGAATTCACCCCTCCACTTT
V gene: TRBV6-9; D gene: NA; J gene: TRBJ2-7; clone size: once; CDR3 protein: CASSYSHEQYF; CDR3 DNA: TGTGCCAGCAGTTACTCTCATGAGCAGTACTTC
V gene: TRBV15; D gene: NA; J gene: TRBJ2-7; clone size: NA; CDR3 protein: CATSRVYEQYF; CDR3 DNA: TGTGCCACCAGCAGAGTTTACGAGCAGTACTTC
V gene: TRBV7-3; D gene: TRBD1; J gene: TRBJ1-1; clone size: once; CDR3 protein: CASSYGAGGRTEAFF; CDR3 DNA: TGTGCCAGCAGCTACGGGGCAGGGGGCAGGACTGAAGCTTTCTTT
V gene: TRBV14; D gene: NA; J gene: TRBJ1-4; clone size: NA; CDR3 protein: CASSPSVVGREKLFF; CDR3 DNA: TGTGCCAGCAGCCCGTCCGTGGTTGGTCGTGAAAAACTGTTTTTT
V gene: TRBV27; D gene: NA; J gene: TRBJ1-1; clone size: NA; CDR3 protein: CASSLSGWGAGAFF; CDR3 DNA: TGTGCCAGCAGTCTATCCGGTTGGGGGGCTGGAGCTTTCTTT
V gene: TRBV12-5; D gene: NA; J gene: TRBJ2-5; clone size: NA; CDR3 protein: CASGTSGRGRYQETQYF; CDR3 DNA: TGTGCTAGTGGTACCTCTGGACGGGGCAGGTACCAAGAGACCCAGTACTTC
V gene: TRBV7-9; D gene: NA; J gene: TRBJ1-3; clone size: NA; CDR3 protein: CASSPTRTGNTIYF; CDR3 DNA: TGTGCCAGCAGCCCTACAAGAACTGGAAACACCATATATTTT
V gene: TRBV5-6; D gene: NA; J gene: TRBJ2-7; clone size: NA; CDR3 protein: CASSYYRNSYEQYF; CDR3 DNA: TGTGCCAGCAGCTACTACAGGAACTCCTACGAGCAGTACTTC
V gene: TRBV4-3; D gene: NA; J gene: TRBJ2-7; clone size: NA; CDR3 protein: CASSQDLAVYYEQYF; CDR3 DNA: TGCGCCAGCAGCCAAGATTTGGCGGTATACTACGAGCAGTACTTC
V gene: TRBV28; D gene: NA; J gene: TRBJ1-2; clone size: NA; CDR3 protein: CASSFGSPHWGYTF; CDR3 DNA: TGTGCCAGCAGTTTCGGCAGTCCTCACTGGGGCTACACCTTC
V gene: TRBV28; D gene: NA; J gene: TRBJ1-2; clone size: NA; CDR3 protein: CASSLPGQPYGYTF; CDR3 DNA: TGTGCCAGCAGTTTACCTGGACAGCCCTATGGCTACACCTTC
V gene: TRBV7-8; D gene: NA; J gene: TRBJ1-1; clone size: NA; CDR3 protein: CASSLQGSPEAFF; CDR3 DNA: TGTGCCAGCAGCTTACAGGGCTCGCCTGAAGCTTTCTTT
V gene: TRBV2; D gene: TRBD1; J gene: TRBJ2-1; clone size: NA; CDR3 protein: CASSETGTDRNEQFF; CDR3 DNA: TGTGCCAGCAGCGAGACAGGGACCGATCGCAATGAGCAGTTCTTC
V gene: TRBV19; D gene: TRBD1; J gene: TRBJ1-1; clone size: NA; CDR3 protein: CASSIGAGGSTEAFF; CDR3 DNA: TGTGCCAGTAGTATCGGGGCAGGGGGCAGCACTGAAGCTTTCTTT
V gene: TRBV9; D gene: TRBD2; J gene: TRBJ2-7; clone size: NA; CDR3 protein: CASSARTSMYF; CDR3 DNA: TGTGCCAGCAGCGCCCGGACTAGTATGTACTTC
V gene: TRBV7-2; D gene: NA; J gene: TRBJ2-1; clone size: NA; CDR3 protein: CASSLNRDFYNEQFF; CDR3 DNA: TGTGCCAGCAGCCTCAACCGGGACTTTTACAATGAGCAGTTCTTC
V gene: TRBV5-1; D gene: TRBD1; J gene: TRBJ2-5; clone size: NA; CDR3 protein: CASSLARTGYSQETQYF; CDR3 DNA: TGCGCCAGCAGCTTGGCTAGGACAGGGTACTCCCAAGAGACCCAGTACTTC
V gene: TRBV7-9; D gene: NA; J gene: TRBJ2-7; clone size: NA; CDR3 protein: CASSLAGSGYEQYF; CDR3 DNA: TGTGCCAGCAGCTTAGCTGGGTCGGGCTACGAGCAGTACTTC
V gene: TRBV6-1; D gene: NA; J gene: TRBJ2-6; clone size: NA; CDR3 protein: CASSEAWGAPLGRVLTF; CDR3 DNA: TGTGCCAGCAGTGAAGCGTGGGGTGCTCCTTTGGGGAGGGTCCTGACTTTC
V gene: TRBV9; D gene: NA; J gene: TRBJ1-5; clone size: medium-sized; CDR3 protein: CASSVDGRSSNQPQHF; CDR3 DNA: TGTGCCAGCAGCGTAGACGGCAGGTCGAGCAATCAGCCCCAGCATTTT